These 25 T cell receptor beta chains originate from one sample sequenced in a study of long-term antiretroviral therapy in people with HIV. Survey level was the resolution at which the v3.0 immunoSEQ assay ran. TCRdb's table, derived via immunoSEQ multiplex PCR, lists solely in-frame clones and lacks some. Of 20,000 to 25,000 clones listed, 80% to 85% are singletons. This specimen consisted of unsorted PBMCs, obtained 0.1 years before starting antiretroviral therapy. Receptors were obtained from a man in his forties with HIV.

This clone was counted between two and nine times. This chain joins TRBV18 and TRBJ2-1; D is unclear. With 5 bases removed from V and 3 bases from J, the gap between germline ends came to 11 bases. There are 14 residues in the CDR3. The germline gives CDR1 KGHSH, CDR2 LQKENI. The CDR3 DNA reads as TGTGCCAGCTCAGTACCTTCCGTCTACAATGAGCAGTTCTTC. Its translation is CASSVPSVYNEQFF.

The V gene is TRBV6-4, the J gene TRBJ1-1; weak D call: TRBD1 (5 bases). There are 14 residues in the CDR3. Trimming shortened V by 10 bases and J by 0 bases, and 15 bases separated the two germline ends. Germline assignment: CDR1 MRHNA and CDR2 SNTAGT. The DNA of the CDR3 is TGTGCCACCCGATCGACAGATATGAACACTGAAGCTTTCTTT. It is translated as CATRSTDMNTEAFF.

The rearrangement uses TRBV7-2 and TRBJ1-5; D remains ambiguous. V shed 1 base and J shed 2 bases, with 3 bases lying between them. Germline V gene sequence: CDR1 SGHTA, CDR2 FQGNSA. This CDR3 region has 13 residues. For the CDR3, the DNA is TGTGCCAGCAGCTTAGTCGGCAATCAGCCCCAGCATTTT. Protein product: CASSLVGNQPQHF.

In nucleotides, the CDR3 is TGTGCCAGCAGTGGGGGAGGGAACTATGGCTACACCTTC. As protein: CASSGGGNYGYTF. The chain links TRBV25-1 to TRBJ1-2; D remains ambiguous. V was shortened by 4 bases and J by 2 bases, with 8 bases between the two germline ends. There are 13 residues in the CDR3. Germline loops: CDR1 MGHDK, CDR2 SYGVNS.

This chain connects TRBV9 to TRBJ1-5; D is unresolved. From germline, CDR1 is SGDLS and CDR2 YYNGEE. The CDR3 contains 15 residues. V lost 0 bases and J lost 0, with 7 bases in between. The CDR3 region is CASSVDGNSNQPQHF. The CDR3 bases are TGTGCCAGCAGCGTAGATGGGAATAGCAATCAGCCCCAGCATTTT.

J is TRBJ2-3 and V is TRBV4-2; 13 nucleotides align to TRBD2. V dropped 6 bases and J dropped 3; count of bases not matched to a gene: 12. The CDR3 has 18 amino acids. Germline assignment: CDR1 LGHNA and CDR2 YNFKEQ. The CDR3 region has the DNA TGTGCCAGCAGGAAACTAGCGGGGGGGCCGTTTGGAACAGATACGCAGTATTTT. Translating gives CASRKLAGGPFGTDTQYF.

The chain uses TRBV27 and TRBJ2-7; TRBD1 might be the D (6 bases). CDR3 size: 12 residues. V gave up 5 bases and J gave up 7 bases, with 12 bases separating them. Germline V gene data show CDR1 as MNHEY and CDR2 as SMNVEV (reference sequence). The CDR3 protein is CASSPTGWEQYF. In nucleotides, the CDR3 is TGTGCCAGCAGTCCAACAGGGTGGGAGCAGTACTTC.

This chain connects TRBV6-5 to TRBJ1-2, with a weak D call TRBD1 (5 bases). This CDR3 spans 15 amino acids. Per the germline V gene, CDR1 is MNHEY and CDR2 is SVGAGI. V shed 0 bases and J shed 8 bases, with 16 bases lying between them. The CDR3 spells CASSYSPGPRRGYTF. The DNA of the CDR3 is TGTGCCAGCAGTTACTCACCGGGACCCCGGAGGGGCTACACCTTC.

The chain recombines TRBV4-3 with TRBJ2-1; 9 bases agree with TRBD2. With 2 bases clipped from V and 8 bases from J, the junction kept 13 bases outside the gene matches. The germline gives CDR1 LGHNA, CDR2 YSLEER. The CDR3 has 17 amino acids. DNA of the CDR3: TGCGCCAGCAGCCAAATTATAGCGGGAGATCGTTTCGATGAGCAGTTCTTC. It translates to CASSQIIAGDRFDEQFF.

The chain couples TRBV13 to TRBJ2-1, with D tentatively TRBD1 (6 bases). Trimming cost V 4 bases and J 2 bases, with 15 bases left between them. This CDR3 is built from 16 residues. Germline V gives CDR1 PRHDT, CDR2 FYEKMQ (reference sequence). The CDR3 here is CASSSLGGNPYNEQFF. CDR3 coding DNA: TGTGCCAGCAGCTCCCTTGGGGGCAATCCCTACAATGAGCAGTTCTTC. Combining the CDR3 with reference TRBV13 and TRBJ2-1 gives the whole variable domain AAGVIQSPRHLIKEKRETATLKCYPIPRHDTVYWYQQGPGQDPQFLISFYEKMQSDKGSIPDRFSAQQFSDYHSELNMSSLELGDSALYFCASSSLGGNPYNEQFFGPGTRLTVL.

The CDR3 DNA reads as TGTGCCAGCACTCAGGCCACTGGAAACACCATATATTTT. The encoded protein is CASTQATGNTIYF. The chain has TRBV6-6 and TRBJ1-3; D gene uncertain. Germline CDR1 is MNHNY and CDR2 is SVGAGI (reference sequence). There are 13 residues in the CDR3. V lost 7 bases and J lost 2, with 9 bases in between.

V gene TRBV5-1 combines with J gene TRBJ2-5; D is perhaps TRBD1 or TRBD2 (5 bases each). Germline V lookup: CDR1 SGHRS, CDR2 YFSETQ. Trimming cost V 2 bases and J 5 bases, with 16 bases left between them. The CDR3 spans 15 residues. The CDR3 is CASSFEGRMEETQYF. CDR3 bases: TGCGCCAGCAGCTTCGAGGGGCGCATGGAGGAGACCCAGTACTTC.

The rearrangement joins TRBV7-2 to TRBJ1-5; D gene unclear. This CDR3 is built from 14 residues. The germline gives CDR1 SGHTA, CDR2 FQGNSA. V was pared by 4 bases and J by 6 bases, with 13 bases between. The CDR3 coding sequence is TGTGCCAGCAGCTGGGCACCTGAAGGTCAGCCCCAGCATTTT. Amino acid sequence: CASSWAPEGQPQHF.

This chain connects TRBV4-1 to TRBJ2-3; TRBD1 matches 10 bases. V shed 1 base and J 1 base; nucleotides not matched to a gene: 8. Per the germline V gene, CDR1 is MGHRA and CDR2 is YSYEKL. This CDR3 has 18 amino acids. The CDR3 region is CASSQVSLGTGGTDTQYF. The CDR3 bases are TGCGCCAGCAGCCAAGTGAGTCTGGGGACAGGGGGCACAGATACGCAGTATTTT.

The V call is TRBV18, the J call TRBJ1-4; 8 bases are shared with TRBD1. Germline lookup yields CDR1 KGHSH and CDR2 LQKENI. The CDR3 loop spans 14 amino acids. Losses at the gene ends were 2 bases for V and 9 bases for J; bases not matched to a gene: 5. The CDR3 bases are TGTGCCAGCTCACCAGTTCGACAGGGGCAAAAACTGTTTTTT. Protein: CASSPVRQGQKLFF.

The CDR3 coding sequence is TGTGCCAGCAGCCCCCGTGGGGGACCCACAGATACGCAGTATTTT. Its protein product is CASSPRGGPTDTQYF. This chain joins TRBV7-3 and TRBJ2-3, with D perhaps given as TRBD1 or TRBD2 (5 bases each). This CDR3 is 15 amino acids long. CDR1 is SGHTA, CDR2 FQGTGA, per germline. V lost 5 bases to trimming and J lost 2 bases, with 14 bases between them.

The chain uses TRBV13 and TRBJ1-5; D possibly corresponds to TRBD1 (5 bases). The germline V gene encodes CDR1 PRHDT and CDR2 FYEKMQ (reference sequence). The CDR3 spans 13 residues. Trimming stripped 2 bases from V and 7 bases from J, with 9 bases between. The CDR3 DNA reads TGTGCCAGCAGCTTATCGGGGGACCAGCCCCAGCATTTT. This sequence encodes CASSLSGDQPQHF.

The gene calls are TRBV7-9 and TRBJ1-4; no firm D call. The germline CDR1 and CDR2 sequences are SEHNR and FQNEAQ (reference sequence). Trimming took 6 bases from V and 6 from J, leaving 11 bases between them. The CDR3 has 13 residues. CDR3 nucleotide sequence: TGTGCCAGCAGTCATGGACTCGATGAAAAACTGTTTTTT. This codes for CASSHGLDEKLFF.

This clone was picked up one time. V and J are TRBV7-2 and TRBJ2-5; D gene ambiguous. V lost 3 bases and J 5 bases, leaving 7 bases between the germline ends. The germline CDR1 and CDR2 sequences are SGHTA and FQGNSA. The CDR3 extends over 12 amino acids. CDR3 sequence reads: CASSFRTETQYF. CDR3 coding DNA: TGTGCCAGCAGCTTCCGTACTGAGACCCAGTACTTC.

The CDR3 DNA reads as TGTGCCAGCAGCTTTAGTACCACAGATACGCAGTATTTT. Its translation is CASSFSTTDTQYF. The V and J genes are TRBV7-9 and TRBJ2-3; no clear D gene. This CDR3 has 13 amino acids. V lost 3 bases to trimming and J lost 2 bases, with 6 bases between them. Germline CDR1 is SEHNR and CDR2 is FQNEAQ (reference sequence).

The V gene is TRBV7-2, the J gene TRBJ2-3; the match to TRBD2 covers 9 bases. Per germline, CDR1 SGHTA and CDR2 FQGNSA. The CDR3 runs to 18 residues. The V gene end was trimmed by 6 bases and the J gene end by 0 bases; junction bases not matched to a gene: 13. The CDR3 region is CASRKRVAGVSSTDTQYF. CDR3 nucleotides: TGTGCCAGCAGAAAGAGGGTAGCGGGGGTTTCTAGCACAGATACGCAGTATTTT. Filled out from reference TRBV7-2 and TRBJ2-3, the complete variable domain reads GAGVSQSPSNKVTEKGKDVELRCDPISGHTALYWYRQSLGQGLEFLIYFQGNSAPDKSGLPSDRFSAERTGGSVSTLTIQRTQQEDSAVYLCASRKRVAGVSSTDTQYFGPGTRLTVL.

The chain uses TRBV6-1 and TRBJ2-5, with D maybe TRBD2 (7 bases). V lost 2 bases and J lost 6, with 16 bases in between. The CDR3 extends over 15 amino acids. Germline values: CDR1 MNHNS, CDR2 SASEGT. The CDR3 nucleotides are TGTGCCAGCAGTGAACAGTGGGGGGGCCTGAAGACCCAGTACTTC. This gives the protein CASSEQWGGLKTQYF.

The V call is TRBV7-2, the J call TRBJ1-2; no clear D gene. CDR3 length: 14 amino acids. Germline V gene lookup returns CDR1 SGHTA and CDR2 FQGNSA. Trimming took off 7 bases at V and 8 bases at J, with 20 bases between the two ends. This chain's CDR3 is CASTLSRETGGYTF. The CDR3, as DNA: TGTGCCAGCACTCTATCACGAGAAACGGGGGGCTACACCTTC. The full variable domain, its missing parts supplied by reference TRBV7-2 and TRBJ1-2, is GAGVSQSPSNKVTEKGKDVELRCDPISGHTALYWYRQSLGQGLEFLIYFQGNSAPDKSGLPSDRFSAERTGGSVSTLTIQRTQQEDSAVYLCASTLSRETGGYTFGSGTRLTVV.

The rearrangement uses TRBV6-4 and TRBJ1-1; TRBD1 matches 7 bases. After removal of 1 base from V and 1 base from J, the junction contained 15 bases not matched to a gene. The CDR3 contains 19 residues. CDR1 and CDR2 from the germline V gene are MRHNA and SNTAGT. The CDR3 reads CASSDYHGRGLRWNTEAFF. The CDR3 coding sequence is TGTGCCAGCAGTGACTACCACGGGAGGGGGCTAAGGTGGAACACTGAAGCTTTCTTT.

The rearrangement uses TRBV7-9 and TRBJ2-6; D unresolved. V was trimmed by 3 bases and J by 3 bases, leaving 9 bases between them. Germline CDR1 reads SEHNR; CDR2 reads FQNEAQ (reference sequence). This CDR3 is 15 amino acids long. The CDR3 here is CASSFTWGGANVLTF. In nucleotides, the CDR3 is TGTGCCAGCAGCTTTACCTGGGGTGGGGCCAACGTCCTGACTTTC.